The present T cell receptor (beta chain) was sequenced within a study of blood T cell repertoires in COVID-19. Overall study context: The cDNA or gDNA used as material had been derived from T cells, B-cell-depleted T cells, or PBMCs.

The data were produced by immunoSEQ multiplex PCR, yet TCRdb's version contains in-frame clones alone and is incomplete. The sample shows 270,000 or so clones, 82% of them seen only once. Germline loops: CDR1 SNHLY, CDR2 FYNNEI. V was clipped by 4 bases and J by 0 bases; unmatched bases: 6. The CDR3 contains 16 residues. The TCR sequence derives from a woman younger than 35 with acute or convalescent COVID-19. Sequenced input: peripheral blood. This chain links TRBV2 with TRBJ1-3, with 7 bases fitting TRBD1. The CDR3 coding sequence is TGTGCCAGCAGTGCACAGGGGCCAAGCTCTGGAAACACCATATATTTT. Protein product: CASSAQGPSSGNTIYF.